The present T cell receptor (beta chain) was sequenced within a study of ipilimumab plus nivolumab after autologous stem cell transplantation. Repertoires were generated with immunoSEQ multiplex PCR, while TCRdb's copy carries only in-frame clones and drops some. The repertoire includes 4,000 to 6,000 clones, more than 65% of them detected once, and 28% sits in the top ten. Germline V gene data show CDR1 as LNHNV and CDR2 as YYDKDF (reference sequence). The CDR3 runs to 15 residues. V was trimmed by 0 bases and J by 3 bases, leaving 8 bases between them. Specimen: PBMCs, collected in a trial of ipilimumab plus nivolumab as post-transplant consolidation. The sequence was collected from a male donor with multiple myeloma. This chain links TRBV15 with TRBJ1-4; tentatively, D is TRBD1 (5 bases). DNA of the CDR3: TGTGCCACCAGCAGAGATCGACAGTCTAATGAAAAACTGTTTTTT. Amino acids: CATSRDRQSNEKLFF.